The rows below give T cell receptor beta chains drawn from one sample of a study of CXCR3-negative and CXCR3-positive naive CD8 T cells. From its re-call of the 5' RACE reads, TCRdb lists each CDR3 protein once, without DNA. In total, the table holds about 89,000 distinct CDR3 sequences. The sequenced sample was naive CXCR3+ CD8+ T cells from blood. All receptors derive from a human donor in good health. Some clones in this sample may be carry-over from other donors' samples. The CDR3 runs from the conserved cysteine through the conserved F or W. The order of the fields is V gene, J gene, CDR3 protein.

>TRBV29-1|TRBJ2-7
CSAGRDTYEQYF
>TRBV7-6|TRBJ2-7
CASSPRGPYEQYF
>TRBV19|TRBJ2-3
CASRNGQTDTQYF
>TRBV10-3|TRBJ2-5
CVISGVGTSVTVQETQYF
>TRBV20-1|TRBJ2-2
CSARDRRRRGGIGELFF
>TRBV7-8|TRBJ2-5
CASSSLAGAETQYF
>TRBV12-3/TRBV12-4|TRBJ2-7
CASSEGTVPYEQYF
>TRBV5-1|TRBJ2-3
CASGPRGQGPRTDTQYF
>TRBV4-3|TRBJ2-1
CESSQDIGGQGLVAYNEQFF
>TRBV5-6|TRBJ2-7
CASSINVYEQYF
>TRBV5-5|TRBJ2-3
CASSLYRYTDTQYF
>TRBV24-1|TRBJ2-2
CATSDLDGQNTGELFF
>TRBV28|TRBJ2-7
CASRRGVEQYF
>TRBV6-2/TRBV6-3|TRBJ2-7
CASSTQALNYEQYF
>TRBV4-1|TRBJ2-1
CASSWAVGAYNEQFF
>TRBV7-9|TRBJ2-5
CASSARLAGKQETQYF
>TRBV23-1|TRBJ1-1
CASSQSQQANTEAFF
>TRBV7-6|TRBJ1-4
CASGWSGEKLFF
>TRBV7-9|TRBJ2-5
CASSFLFLAETQYF
>TRBV29-1|TRBJ2-5
CSVTLTGYETQYF
>TRBV7-9|TRBJ2-7
CASEGTGEAYEQYF
>TRBV7-7|TRBJ2-5
CASSRNIDQETQYF